This T cell receptor beta chain was captured by sequencing in a study of blood T cell repertoires in COVID-19. About the research overall: COVID-19 samples from acute and convalescent phases originated in the United States, Italy and Spain. The cDNA or gDNA used as material had been derived from T cells, B-cell-depleted T cells, or PBMCs.

As originally analysed: Estimates of nucleated cell counts were drawn from the amplification of reference gene primers. Assay: immunoSEQ multiplex PCR; the TCRdb copy retains only in-frame clones and omits some. That table gives V, J and clone size, and the DNA gave D and trimming. The sample holds approximately 150,000 clones, around 86% seen once. The CDR3 is 14 amino acids. CDR1 and CDR2 (germline): SGHTA, FQGNSA. V shed 3 bases and J shed 7 bases, with 10 bases lying between them. Input material: peripheral blood. The chain employs TRBV7-2 and TRBJ1-6; no clear D gene. The receptor comes from a man in his sixties or seventies who had recovered from COVID-19. The CDR3 DNA reads TGTGCCAGCAGCTTCAAGGGAGGGAATTCACCCCTCCACTTT. Translated, it gives CASSFKGGNSPLHF.